This TCR beta chain comes out of a study of T-cell reconstitution after alpha-beta-depleted transplantation in children. Germline V gives CDR1 SEHNR, CDR2 FQNEAQ (reference sequence). J gave up 6 bases and V 5 bases, and 6 bases lay outside the gene matches. This CDR3 region has 13 residues. Unique molecular identifiers were used to barcode this TCRbeta library. TCRdb ran MiXCR on the PCR reads and lists one entry per CDR3 protein. This table has approximately 420,000 distinct CDR3 sequences, 11% appearing once. The sequencing here drew on PBMCs from the stem cell graft donor, taken from the stem cell graft. The V gene is TRBV7-9, the J gene TRBJ1-2, with 7 nucleotides matching TRBD1. The clonotype originates from a human donor who donated a stem cell graft to a child with acute myeloid leukemia. The CDR3 DNA sequence: TGTGCCAGCAGCACCAGGACAGGCAATGGCTACACCTTC. The encoded protein is CASSTRTGNGYTF.